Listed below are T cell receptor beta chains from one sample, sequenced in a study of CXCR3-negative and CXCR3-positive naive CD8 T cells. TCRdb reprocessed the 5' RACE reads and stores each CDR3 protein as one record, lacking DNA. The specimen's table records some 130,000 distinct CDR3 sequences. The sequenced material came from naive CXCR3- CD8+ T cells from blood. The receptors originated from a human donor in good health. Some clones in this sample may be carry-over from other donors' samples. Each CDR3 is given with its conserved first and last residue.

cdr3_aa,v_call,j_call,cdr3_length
CSVGQGGSYEQYF,TRBV29-1,TRBJ2-7,13
CASRPRTSGYTDTQYF,TRBV12-3/TRBV12-4,TRBJ2-3,16
CASSQVSDRGLADTQYF,TRBV4-1,TRBJ2-3,17
CSVEGLNRADTQYF,TRBV29-1,TRBJ2-3,14
CASSQAPHGELFF,TRBV7-3,TRBJ2-2,13
CASSQEWVGVGYTF,TRBV4-2,TRBJ1-2,14
CASSQDRLAVGGLRGNEQFF,TRBV4-3,TRBJ2-1,20
CASSGGDSYEQYF,TRBV7-6,TRBJ2-7,13
CASSHDASSYNEQFF,TRBV12-3/TRBV12-4,TRBJ2-1,15
CASSLEASGLFDEQFF,TRBV7-8,TRBJ2-1,16
CASSLAGAGEQYF,TRBV7-9,TRBJ2-7,13
CASSPYAGGSREQYF,TRBV7-3,TRBJ2-7,15
CASSWTGGDGYTF,TRBV5-1,TRBJ1-2,13
CAIVKVPFEEQYF,TRBV12-3/TRBV12-4,TRBJ2-7,13
CASSHSTGTGELFF,TRBV4-2,TRBJ2-2,14
CSARDFSGWYEQYF,TRBV20-1,TRBJ2-7,14
CSATTSGGDNEQFF,TRBV20-1,TRBJ2-1,14
CASSLSGINYEQYF,TRBV5-6,TRBJ2-7,14
CASSFSWGQETQYF,TRBV11-2,TRBJ2-5,14
CASSLLGYNEQFF,TRBV5-1,TRBJ2-1,13
CASSHGTSGTDTQYF,TRBV28,TRBJ2-3,15
CASSFLAGQYEQYF,TRBV7-8,TRBJ2-7,14
CASRSGRALLGFF,TRBV7-9,TRBJ2-1,13
CSAGPKRGGGETQYF,TRBV29-1,TRBJ2-5,15
CASSPLDSTDTQYF,TRBV12-3/TRBV12-4,TRBJ2-3,14
CASSGHLNTEAFF,TRBV6-5,TRBJ1-1,13
CASSQVGLAGGTYEQYF,TRBV4-1,TRBJ2-7,17
CASSLGEVSEQYF,TRBV7-8,TRBJ2-7,13
CASSLAGQGNEQYF,TRBV5-6,TRBJ2-7,14
CASSLVGGLSFGELFF,TRBV7-8,TRBJ2-2,16
CASSLMSDSYNEQFF,TRBV7-6,TRBJ2-1,15